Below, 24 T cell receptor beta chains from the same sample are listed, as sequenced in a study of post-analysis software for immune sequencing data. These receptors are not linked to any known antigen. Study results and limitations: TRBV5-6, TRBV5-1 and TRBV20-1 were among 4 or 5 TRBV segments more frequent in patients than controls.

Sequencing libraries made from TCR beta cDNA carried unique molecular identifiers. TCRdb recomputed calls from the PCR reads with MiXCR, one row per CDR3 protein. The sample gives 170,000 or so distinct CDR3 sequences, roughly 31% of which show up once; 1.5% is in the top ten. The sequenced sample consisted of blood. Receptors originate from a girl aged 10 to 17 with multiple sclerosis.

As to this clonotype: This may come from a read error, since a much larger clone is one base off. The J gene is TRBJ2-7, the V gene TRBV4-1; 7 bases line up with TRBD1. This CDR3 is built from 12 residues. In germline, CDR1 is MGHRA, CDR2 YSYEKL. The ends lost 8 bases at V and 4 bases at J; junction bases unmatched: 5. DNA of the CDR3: TGCGCCAGCGGACGGACAGGTTACGAGCAGTACTTC. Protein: CASGRTGYEQYF.

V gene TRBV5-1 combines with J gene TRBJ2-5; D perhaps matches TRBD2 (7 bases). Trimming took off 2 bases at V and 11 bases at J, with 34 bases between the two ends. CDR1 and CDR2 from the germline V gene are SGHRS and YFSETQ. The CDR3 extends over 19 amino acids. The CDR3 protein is CASSLGGGARASGYNEQYF. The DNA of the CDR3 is TGCGCCAGCAGCTTAGGGGGTGGCGCGAGGGCTAGCGGTTACAATGAGCAGTACTTC.

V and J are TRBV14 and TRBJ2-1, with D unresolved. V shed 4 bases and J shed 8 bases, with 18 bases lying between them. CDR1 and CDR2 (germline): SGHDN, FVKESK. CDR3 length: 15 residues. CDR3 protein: CASSPLGSMWDEQFF. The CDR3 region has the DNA TGTGCCAGCAGCCCCCTGGGGTCTATGTGGGATGAGCAGTTCTTC. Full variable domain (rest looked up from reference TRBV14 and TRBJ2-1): EAGVTQFPSHSVIEKGQTVTLRCDPISGHDNLYWYRRVMGKEIKFLLHFVKESKQDESGMPNNRFLAERTGGTYSTLKVQPAELEDSGVYFCASSPLGSMWDEQFFGPGTRLTVL.

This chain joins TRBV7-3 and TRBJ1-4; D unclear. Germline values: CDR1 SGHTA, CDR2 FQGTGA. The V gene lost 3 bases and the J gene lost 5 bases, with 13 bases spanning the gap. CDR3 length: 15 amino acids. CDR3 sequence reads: CASSFIGETNEKLFF. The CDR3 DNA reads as TGTGCCAGCAGCTTCATTGGAGAAACCAATGAAAAACTGTTTTTT.

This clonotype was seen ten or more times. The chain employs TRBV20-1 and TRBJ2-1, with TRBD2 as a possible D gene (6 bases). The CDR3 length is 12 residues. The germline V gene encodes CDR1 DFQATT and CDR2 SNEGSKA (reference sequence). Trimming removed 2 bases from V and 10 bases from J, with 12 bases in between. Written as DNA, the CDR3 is TGCAGTGCTAGACGGGGGAATCGCGAGCAGTTCTTC. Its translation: CSARRGNREQFF.

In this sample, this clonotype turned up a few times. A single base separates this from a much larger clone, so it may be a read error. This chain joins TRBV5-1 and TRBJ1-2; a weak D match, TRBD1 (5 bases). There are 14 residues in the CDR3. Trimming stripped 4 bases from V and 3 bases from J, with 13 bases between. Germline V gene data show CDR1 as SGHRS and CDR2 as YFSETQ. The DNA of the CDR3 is TGCGCCAGCAGCAGTGGGACGGGATACTATGGCTACACCTTC. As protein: CASSSGTGYYGYTF.

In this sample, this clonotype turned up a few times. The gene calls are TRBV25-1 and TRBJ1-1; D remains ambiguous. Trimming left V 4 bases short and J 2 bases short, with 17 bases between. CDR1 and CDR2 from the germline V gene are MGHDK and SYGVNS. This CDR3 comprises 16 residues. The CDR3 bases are TGTGCCAGCAGTGCCCCAGAAGTTACCGGTAACACTGAAGCTTTCTTT. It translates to CASSAPEVTGNTEAFF.

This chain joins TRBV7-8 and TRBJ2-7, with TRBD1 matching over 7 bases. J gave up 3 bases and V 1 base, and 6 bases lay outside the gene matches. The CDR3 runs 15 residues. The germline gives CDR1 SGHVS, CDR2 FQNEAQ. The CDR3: CASSLEAGGSYEQYF. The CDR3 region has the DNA TGTGCCAGCAGCTTAGAGGCAGGGGGAAGCTACGAGCAGTACTTC.

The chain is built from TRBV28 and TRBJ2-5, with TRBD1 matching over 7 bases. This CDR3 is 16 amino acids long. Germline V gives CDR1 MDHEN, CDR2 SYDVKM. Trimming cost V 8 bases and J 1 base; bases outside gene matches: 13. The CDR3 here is CASLDRAQSLQETQYF. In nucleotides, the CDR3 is TGTGCCAGCCTCGACAGGGCCCAATCACTCCAAGAGACCCAGTACTTC.

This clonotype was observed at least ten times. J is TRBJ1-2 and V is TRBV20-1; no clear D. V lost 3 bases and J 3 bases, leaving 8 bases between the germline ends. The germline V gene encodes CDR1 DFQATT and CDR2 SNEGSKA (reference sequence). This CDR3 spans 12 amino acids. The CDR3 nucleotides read TGCAGTGCTAGTAGTTGGTACTATGGCTACACCTTC. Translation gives CSASSWYYGYTF.

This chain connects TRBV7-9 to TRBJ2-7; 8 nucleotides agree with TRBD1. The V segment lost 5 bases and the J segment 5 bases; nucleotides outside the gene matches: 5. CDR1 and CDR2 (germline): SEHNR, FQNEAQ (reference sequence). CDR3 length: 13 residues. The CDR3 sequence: CASSGQGSHEQYF. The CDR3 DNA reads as TGTGCCAGCAGCGGACAGGGTTCCCACGAGCAGTACTTC.

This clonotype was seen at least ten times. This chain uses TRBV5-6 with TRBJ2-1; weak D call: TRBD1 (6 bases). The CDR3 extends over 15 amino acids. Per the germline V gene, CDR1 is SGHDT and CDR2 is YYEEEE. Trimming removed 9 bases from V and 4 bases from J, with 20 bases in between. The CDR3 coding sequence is TGTGCCACCCAGGACAGCCTAAGTCCTTACAATGAGCAGTTCTTC. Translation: CATQDSLSPYNEQFF. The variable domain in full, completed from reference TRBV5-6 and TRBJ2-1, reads DAGVTQSPTHLIKTRGQQVTLRCSPKSGHDTVSWYQQALGQGPQFIFQYYEEEERQRGNFPDRFSGHQFPNYSSELNVNALLLGDSALYLCATQDSLSPYNEQFFGPGTRLTVL.

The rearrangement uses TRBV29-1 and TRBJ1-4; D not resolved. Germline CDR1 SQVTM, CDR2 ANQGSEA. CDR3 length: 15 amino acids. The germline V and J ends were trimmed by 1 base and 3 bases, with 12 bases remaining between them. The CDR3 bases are TGCAGCGTTGAAGTCAGTGGTCCGGCTAATGAAAAACTGTTTTTT. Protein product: CSVEVSGPANEKLFF.

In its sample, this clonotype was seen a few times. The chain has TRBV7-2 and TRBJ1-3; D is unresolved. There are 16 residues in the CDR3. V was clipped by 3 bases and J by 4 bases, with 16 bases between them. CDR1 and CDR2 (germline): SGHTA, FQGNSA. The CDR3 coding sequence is TGTGCCAGCAGCTTCTCCGCCCAGGCAAGAGGAAACACCATATATTTT. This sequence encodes CASSFSAQARGNTIYF.

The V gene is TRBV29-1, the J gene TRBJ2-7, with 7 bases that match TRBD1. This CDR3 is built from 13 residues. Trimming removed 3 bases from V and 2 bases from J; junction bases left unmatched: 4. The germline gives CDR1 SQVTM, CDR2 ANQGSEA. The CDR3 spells CSVEQGDPYEQYF. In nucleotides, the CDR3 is TGCAGCGTTGAGCAGGGGGACCCCTACGAGCAGTACTTC.

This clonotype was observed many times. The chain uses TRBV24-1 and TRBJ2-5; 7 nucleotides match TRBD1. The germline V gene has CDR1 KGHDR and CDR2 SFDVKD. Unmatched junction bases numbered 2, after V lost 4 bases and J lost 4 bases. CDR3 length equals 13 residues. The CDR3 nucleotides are TGTGCCACCAGTGAAACAGGGGTAGAGACCCAGTACTTC. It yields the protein CATSETGVETQYF.

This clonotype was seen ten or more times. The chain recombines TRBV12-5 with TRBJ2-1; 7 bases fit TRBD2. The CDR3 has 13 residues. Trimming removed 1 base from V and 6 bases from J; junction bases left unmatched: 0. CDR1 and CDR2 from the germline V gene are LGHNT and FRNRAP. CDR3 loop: CASGLAGGNEQFF. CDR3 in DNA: TGTGCTAGTGGTTTGGCGGGAGGCAATGAGCAGTTCTTC. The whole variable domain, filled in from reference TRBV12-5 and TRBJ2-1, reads DARVTQTPRHKVTEMGQEVTMRCQPILGHNTVFWYRQTMMQGLELLAYFRNRAPLDDSGMPKDRFSAEMPDATLATLKIQPSEPRDSAVYFCASGLAGGNEQFFGPGTRLTVL.

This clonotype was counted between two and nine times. The CDR3 DNA sequence: TGTGCCAGCAGTTTGCGGGGCTCGACGGGCCAGTTCTTC. This sequence encodes CASSLRGSTGQFF. The chain recombines TRBV28 with TRBJ2-1; tentatively, D is TRBD2 (6 bases). Trimming removed 3 bases from V and 13 bases from J, with 16 bases in between. CDR1 and CDR2 (germline): MDHEN, SYDVKM. The CDR3 runs to 13 residues.

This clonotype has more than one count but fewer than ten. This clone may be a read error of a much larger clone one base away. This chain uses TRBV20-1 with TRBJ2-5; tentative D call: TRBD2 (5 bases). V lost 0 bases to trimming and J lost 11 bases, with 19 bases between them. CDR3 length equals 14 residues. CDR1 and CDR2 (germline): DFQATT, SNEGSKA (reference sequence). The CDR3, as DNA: TGCAGTGCTAGAGATCTGCGGGCCCGGAATGAGCAGTACTTC. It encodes CSARDLRARNEQYF.

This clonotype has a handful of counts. CDR3 in amino acids: CASSVSGLAGAGTGELFF. CDR3 bases: TGTGCCAGCAGTGTCTCCGGACTAGCGGGAGCGGGGACCGGGGAGCTGTTTTTT. V and J are TRBV9 and TRBJ2-2; 13 nucleotides agree with TRBD2. The CDR3 runs 18 residues. Germline V gene lookup returns CDR1 SGDLS and CDR2 YYNGEE. With 5 bases clipped from V and 5 bases from J, the junction kept 12 bases outside the gene matches.

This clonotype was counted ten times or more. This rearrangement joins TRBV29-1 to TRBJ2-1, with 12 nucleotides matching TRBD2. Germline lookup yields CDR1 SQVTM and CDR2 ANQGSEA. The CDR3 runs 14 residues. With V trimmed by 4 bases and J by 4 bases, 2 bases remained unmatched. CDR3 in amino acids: CSVGGTSGYNEQFF. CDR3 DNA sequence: TGCAGCGTTGGGGGGACTAGCGGGTACAATGAGCAGTTCTTC.

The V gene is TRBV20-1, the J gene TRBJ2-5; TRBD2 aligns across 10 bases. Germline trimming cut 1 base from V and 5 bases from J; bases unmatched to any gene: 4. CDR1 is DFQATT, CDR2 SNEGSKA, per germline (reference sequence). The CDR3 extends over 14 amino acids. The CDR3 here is CSARVTSGLETQYF. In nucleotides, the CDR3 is TGCAGTGCTAGAGTGACTAGCGGGCTGGAGACCCAGTACTTC.

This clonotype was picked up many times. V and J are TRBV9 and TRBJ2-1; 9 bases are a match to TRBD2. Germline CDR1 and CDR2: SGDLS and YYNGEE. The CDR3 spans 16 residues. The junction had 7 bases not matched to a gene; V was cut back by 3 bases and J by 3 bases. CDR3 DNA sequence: TGTGCCAGCAGCGCTAGAGCGGGAGGTGTCTACAATGAGCAGTTCTTC. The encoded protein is CASSARAGGVYNEQFF.

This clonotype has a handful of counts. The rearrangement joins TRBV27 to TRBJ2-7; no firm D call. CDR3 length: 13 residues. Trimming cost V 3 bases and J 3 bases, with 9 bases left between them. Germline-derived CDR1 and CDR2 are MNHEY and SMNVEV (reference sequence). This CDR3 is CASSFSGDYEQYF. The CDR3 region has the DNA TGTGCCAGCAGTTTCAGTGGCGACTACGAGCAGTACTTC.